These 19 T cell receptor beta chains were sequenced from one sample in a study of T cells after yellow fever vaccination. TCRdb analysed the 5' RACE reads with MiXCR anew, one entry per CDR3 protein. The sample shows 400,000 or so distinct CDR3 sequences, around a sixth of them seen only once. The input for sequencing was PBMCs, taken before the yellow fever booster vaccination. These receptors all stem from a man aged 18 to 35 who received the YFV17D yellow fever vaccine.

In nucleotides, the CDR3 is TGTGCCAGCAGTTTAGGGTACAGGGCTAGCACAGATACGCAGTATTTT. Amino acids: CASSLGYRASTDTQYF. The chain joins TRBV12-3 or TRBV12-4 to TRBJ2-3, with D possibly matching TRBD1 (6 bases). CDR3 size: 16 residues. V was clipped by 1 base and J by 0 bases, with 11 bases between them.

This chain connects TRBV5-1 to TRBJ2-2; 7 nucleotides align to TRBD1. Germline trimming cut 4 bases from V and 3 bases from J; bases unmatched to any gene: 12. Germline CDR1 and CDR2: SGHRS and YFSETQ. The CDR3 consists of 17 residues. This CDR3 reads CASSRQQLGTDTGELFF. CDR3 nucleotide sequence: TGCGCCAGCAGCCGGCAGCAGCTTGGGACAGACACCGGGGAGCTGTTTTTT.

CDR3 in amino acids: CASSSRDFPNYGYTF. CDR3 DNA: TGTGCCAGCAGTTCACGGGACTTTCCGAACTATGGCTACACCTTC. The chain carries TRBV12-3 or TRBV12-4 and TRBJ1-2, with a tentative D call TRBD1 (5 bases). There are 15 residues in the CDR3. Trimming cost V 4 bases and J 2 bases, with 14 bases left between them.

The CDR3 DNA sequence: TGTGCCATCAGTGAGTCGCTGGGGCAAGAGACCCAGTACTTC. Its translation is CAISESLGQETQYF. The gene calls are TRBV10-3 and TRBJ2-5, with D unclear. V lost 0 bases, J lost 2 bases, and 7 bases lay in between. Germline V gives CDR1 ENHRY, CDR2 SYGVKD. This CDR3 comprises 14 residues.

V is TRBV5-8 and J is TRBJ1-1; possibly TRBD1 for D (5 bases). The CDR3 consists of 15 residues. Trimming removed 1 base from V and 1 base from J, with 11 bases in between. From germline, CDR1 is SGHTS and CDR2 YDEGEE. CDR3 sequence reads: CASSLIRRENTEAFF. CDR3 DNA sequence: TGTGCCAGCAGCTTGATACGCAGGGAGAACACTGAAGCTTTCTTT.

V gene TRBV20-1 combines with J gene TRBJ2-7; 7 positions agree with TRBD2. CDR3 length equals 14 residues. Losses at the gene ends were 3 bases for V and 5 bases for J; bases not matched to a gene: 10. The germline CDR1 and CDR2 sequences are DFQATT and SNEGSKA (reference sequence). Written as DNA, the CDR3 is TGCAGTGCTAGTCTAGCGGACTCCCGGGACGAGCAGTACTTC. Residues: CSASLADSRDEQYF.

The chain uses TRBV7-7 and TRBJ2-5, with unresolved D. CDR3 length: 13 residues. V lost 4 bases and J lost 5, with 11 bases in between. Germline-derived CDR1 and CDR2 are SSHAT and FNYEAQ (reference sequence). The DNA of the CDR3 is TGTGCCAGCAGCTCCACCGGGTGGGAGACCCAGTACTTC. Translated: CASSSTGWETQYF.

This chain links TRBV6-6 with TRBJ1-3; D uncertain. The CDR3 contains 14 residues. V was pared by 5 bases and J by 0 bases, with 8 bases between. Germline lookup yields CDR1 MNHNY and CDR2 SVGAGI (reference sequence). DNA of the CDR3: TGTGCCAGCAGTAACATAGCCTCTGGAAACACCATATATTTT. Translated: CASSNIASGNTIYF.

This clonotype was seen more than once but under ten times. The CDR3 reads CSAMAPGAPHYEQYV. In nucleotides, the CDR3 is TGCAGTGCTATGGCTCCTGGAGCCCCGCACTACGAGCAGTACGTC. The gene calls are TRBV20-1 and TRBJ2-7, with D hard to call. The germline gives CDR1 DFQATT, CDR2 SNEGSKA (reference sequence). Trimming left V 4 bases short and J 3 bases short, with 19 bases between. This CDR3 comprises 15 residues.

This chain joins TRBV20-1 and TRBJ1-1; 8 bases align to TRBD1. The trim removed 2 bases at V and 6 bases at J, leaving 2 bases unmatched. This CDR3 has 12 amino acids. Germline CDR1 and CDR2: DFQATT and SNEGSKA (reference sequence). CDR3 in DNA: TGCAGTGCTAGACGGACAGGGCCTGAAGCTTTCTTT. Translated: CSARRTGPEAFF.

The chain links TRBV2 to TRBJ1-1; TRBD1 is a possible D gene (5 bases). Germline CDR1 and CDR2: SNHLY and FYNNEI. Trimming stripped 4 bases from V and 3 bases from J, with 12 bases between. This CDR3 contains 14 residues. CDR3 region: CASSVSGGDTEAFF. The CDR3 coding sequence is TGTGCCAGCAGTGTTTCGGGAGGGGACACTGAAGCTTTCTTT.

The table lists this clonotype with a few counts. The CDR3 reads CASSEWSPRTGNTEAFF. The CDR3 DNA follows: TGTGCCAGCAGTGAATGGTCTCCCCGGACAGGGAACACTGAAGCTTTCTTT. The chain has TRBV25-1 and TRBJ1-1; 7 nucleotides match TRBD1. Per germline, CDR1 MGHDK and CDR2 SYGVNS. The CDR3 is 17 amino acids. With V trimmed by 1 base and J by 1 base, 9 bases remained unmatched. Filled out from reference TRBV25-1 and TRBJ1-1, the complete variable domain reads EADIYQTPRYLVIGTGKKITLECSQTMGHDKMYWYQQDPGMELHLIHYSYGVNSTEKGDLSSESTVSRIRTEHFPLTLESARPSHTSQYLCASSEWSPRTGNTEAFFGQGTRLTVV.

This clonotype was observed a handful of times. Just one base apart from a much larger clone, this may be a read error. V gene TRBV5-1 combines with J gene TRBJ2-1; D is unresolved. Germline V gene lookup returns CDR1 SGHRS and CDR2 YFSETQ. V was trimmed by 0 bases and J by 6 bases, leaving 4 bases between them. CDR3 length: 12 residues. CDR3 amino acids: CASSLASNEQFF. Written as DNA, the CDR3 is TGCGCCAGCAGCTTGGCCAGCAATGAGCAGTTCTTC.

At least ten counts were recorded for this clonotype. The chain carries TRBV7-2 and TRBJ2-7; D unresolved. Germline V CDR1 and CDR2: SGHTA, FQGNSA. This CDR3 comprises 13 residues. The V end was cut by 2 bases, the J end by 3 bases, with 8 bases between. CDR3 in DNA: TGTGCCAGCAGCTTAAATACCTACTACGAGCAGTACGTC. Encoded protein: CASSLNTYYEQYV.

This chain links TRBV6-1 with TRBJ2-7, with 8 bases identical to TRBD1. The CDR3 consists of 13 residues. Germline trimming cut 6 bases from V and 0 bases from J; bases unmatched to any gene: 1. Germline loops: CDR1 MNHNS, CDR2 SASEGT. The CDR3 bases are TGTGCCAGCAGGGGGACAGGCTCCTACGAGCAGTACTTC. Amino acid sequence: CASRGTGSYEQYF.

In its sample, this clonotype was seen a few times. The rearrangement links TRBV7-9 to TRBJ1-6; no reliable D call. This CDR3 is 13 amino acids long. V lost 2 bases and J 8 bases, leaving 7 bases between the germline ends. The germline gives CDR1 SEHNR, CDR2 FQNEAQ (reference sequence). CDR3 bases: TGTGCCAGCAGCTTACAGGCCGATTCACCCCTCCACTTT. It translates to CASSLQADSPLHF.

The chain is built from TRBV5-1 and TRBJ2-3; unclear D gene. Looked up from germline, CDR1 is SGHRS and CDR2 is YFSETQ. This CDR3 spans 16 amino acids. The V end was cut by 0 bases, the J end by 2 bases, with 13 bases between. As DNA, the CDR3 is TGCGCCAGCAGCTTGGCGTTTGGGCCCCTCACAGATACGCAGTATTTT. This translates into CASSLAFGPLTDTQYF.

J is TRBJ1-1 and V is TRBV29-1; D remains ambiguous. The CDR3 loop spans 12 amino acids. From germline, CDR1 is SQVTM and CDR2 ANQGSEA. V lost 6 bases and J 1 base, leaving 9 bases between the germline ends. CDR3 loop: CSVNHQNTEAFF. The CDR3 DNA sequence: TGCAGCGTCAATCACCAGAACACTGAAGCTTTCTTT.

V and J are TRBV30 and TRBJ2-1; unclear D gene. Germline CDR1 and CDR2: GTSNPN and SVGIG (reference sequence). The CDR3 is made up of 11 amino acids. With 2 bases removed from V and 5 bases from J, the gap between germline ends came to 4 bases. CDR3 amino acids: CAWSFHNEQFF. CDR3 nucleotide sequence: TGTGCCTGGAGTTTCCACAATGAGCAGTTCTTC.